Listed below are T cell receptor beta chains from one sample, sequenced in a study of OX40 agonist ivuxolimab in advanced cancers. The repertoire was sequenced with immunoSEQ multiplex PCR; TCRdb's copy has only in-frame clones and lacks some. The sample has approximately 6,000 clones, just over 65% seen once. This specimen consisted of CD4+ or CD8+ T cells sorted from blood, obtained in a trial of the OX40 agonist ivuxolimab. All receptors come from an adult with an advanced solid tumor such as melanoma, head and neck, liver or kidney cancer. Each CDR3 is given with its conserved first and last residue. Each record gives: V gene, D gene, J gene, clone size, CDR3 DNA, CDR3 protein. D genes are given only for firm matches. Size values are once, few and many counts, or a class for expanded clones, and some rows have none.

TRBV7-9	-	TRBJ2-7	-	TGTGCCAGCAGCCCGGGGTTTGCTGAGCAGTACTTC	CASSPGFAEQYF
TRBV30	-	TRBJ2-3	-	TGTGCCTGGGCTAGGGGGACTAATTCGTTAGATACGCAGTATTTT	CAWARGTNSLDTQYF
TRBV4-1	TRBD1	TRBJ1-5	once	TGCGCCAGCAGCCTCGAGACAGGGAGTCAGCCCCAGCATTTT	CASSLETGSQPQHF
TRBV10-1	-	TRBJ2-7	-	TGCGCCAGCAGTGAAGGGAGCTCCTACGAGCAGTACTTC	CASSEGSSYEQYF
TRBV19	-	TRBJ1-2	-	TGTGCCAGTAGTATAGGACAGAGCTATGGCTACACCTTC	CASSIGQSYGYTF
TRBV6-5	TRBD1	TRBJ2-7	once	TGTGCCAGCAGTTACGGCGTAGGGACAGGGGGCTACGAGCAGTACTTC	CASSYGVGTGGYEQYF
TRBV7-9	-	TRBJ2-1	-	TGTGCCAGCAGCTCCCTACAGGGAGGGGATGAGCAGTTCTTC	CASSSLQGGDEQFF
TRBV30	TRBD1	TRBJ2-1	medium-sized	TGTGCCGGGATGAGGACAGGGGGCAATGAGCAGTTCTTC	CAGMRTGGNEQFF
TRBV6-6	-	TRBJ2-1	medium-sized	TGTGCCAGCAGTTACTCAGTTCCCCTCAATGAGCAGTTCTTC	CASSYSVPLNEQFF
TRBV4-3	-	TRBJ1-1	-	TGCGCCAGCAGCCAAACACGGACTGAAGCTTTCTTT	CASSQTRTEAFF
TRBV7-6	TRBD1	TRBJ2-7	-	TGTGCCAGCAGCGTTGACAGGGGAGGCTCCTACGAGCAGTACTTC	CASSVDRGGSYEQYF
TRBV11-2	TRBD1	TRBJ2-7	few	TGTGCCAGCAGCTGGACAGGGGGGGACGAGCAGTACTTC	CASSWTGGDEQYF
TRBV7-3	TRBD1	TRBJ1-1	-	TGTGCCAGCAGCTTAATGACAGGGGTAAACACTGAAGCTTTCTTT	CASSLMTGVNTEAFF
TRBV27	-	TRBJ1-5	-	TGTGCCAGCAGTTTATCGTCCCCTAGTAGCAATCAGCCCCAGCATTTT	CASSLSSPSSNQPQHF
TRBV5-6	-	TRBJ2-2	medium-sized	TGTGCCAGCAGCCATGGGTACGGGGAGCTGTTTTTT	CASSHGYGELFF
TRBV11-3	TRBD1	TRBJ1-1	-	TGTGCCAGCAGCTTAGAACAGGGGCACCTGAACACTGAAGCTTTCTTT	CASSLEQGHLNTEAFF